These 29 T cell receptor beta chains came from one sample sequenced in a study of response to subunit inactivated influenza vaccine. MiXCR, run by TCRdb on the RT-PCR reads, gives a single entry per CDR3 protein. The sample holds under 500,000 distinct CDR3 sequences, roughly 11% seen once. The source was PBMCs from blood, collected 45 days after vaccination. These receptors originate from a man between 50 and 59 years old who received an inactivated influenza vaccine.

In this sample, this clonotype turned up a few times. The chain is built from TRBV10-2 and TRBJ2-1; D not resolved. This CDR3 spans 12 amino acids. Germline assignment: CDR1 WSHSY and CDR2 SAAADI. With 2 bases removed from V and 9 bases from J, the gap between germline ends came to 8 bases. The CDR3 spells CASSEPGSEQFF. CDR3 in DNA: TGCGCCAGCAGTGAGCCGGGCAGTGAGCAGTTCTTC.

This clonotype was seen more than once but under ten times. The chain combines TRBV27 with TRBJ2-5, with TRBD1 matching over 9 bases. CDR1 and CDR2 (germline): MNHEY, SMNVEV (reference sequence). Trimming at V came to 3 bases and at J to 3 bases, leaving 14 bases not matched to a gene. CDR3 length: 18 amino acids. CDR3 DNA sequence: TGTGCCAGCAGTTTGTTGGGAGACAGGGGGTCACCCGAAGAGACCCAGTACTTC. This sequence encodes CASSLLGDRGSPEETQYF.

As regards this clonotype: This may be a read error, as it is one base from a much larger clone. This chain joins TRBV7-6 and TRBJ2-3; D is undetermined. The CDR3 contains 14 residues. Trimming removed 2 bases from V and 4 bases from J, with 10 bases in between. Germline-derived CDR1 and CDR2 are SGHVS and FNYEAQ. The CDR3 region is CASSLMGSSDTQYF. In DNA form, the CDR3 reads TGTGCCAGCAGCTTAATGGGCAGCTCAGATACGCAGTATTTT.

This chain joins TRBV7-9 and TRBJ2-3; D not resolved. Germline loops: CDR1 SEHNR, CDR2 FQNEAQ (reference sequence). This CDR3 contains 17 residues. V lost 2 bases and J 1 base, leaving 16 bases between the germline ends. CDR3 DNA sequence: TGTGCCAGCAGCTTAACGTCCCCGGTCCTTGGCACAGATACGCAGTATTTT. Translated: CASSLTSPVLGTDTQYF.

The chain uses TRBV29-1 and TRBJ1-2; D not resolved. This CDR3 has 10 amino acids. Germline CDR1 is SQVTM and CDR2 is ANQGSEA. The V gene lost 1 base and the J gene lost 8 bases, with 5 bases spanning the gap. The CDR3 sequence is CSVEGLGYTF. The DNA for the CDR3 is TGCAGCGTTGAAGGGCTAGGCTACACCTTC.

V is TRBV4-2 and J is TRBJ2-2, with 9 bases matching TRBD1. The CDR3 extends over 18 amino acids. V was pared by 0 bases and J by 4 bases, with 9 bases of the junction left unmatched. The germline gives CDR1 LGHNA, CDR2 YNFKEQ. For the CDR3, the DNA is TGTGCCAGCAGCCAAGATCGTCGACAGGGGGTAGGCACCGGGGAGCTGTTTTTT. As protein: CASSQDRRQGVGTGELFF.

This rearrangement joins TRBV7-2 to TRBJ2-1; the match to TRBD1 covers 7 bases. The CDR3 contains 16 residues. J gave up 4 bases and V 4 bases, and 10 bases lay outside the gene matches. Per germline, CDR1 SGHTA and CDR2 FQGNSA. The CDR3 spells CASSYRTGVSYNEQFF. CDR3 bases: TGTGCCAGCAGCTACCGTACAGGGGTTTCGTACAATGAGCAGTTCTTC.

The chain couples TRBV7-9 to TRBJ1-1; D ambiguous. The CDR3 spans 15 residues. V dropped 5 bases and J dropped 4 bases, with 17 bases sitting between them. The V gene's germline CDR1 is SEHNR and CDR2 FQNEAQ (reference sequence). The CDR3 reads CASSPMGTWFTEAFF. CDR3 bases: TGTGCCAGCAGCCCCATGGGCACCTGGTTCACTGAAGCTTTCTTT.

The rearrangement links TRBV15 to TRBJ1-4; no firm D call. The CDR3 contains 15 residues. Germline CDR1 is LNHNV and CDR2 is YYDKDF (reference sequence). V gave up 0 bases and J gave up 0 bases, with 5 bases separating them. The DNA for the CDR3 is TGTGCCACCAGCAGAGAGGGCGCAACTAATGAAAAACTGTTTTTT. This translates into CATSREGATNEKLFF.

In DNA, the CDR3 is TGTGCCATCAGCTCCGGGCTCCACGGCTACACCTTC. It specifies CAISSGLHGYTF. The chain combines TRBV10-3 with TRBJ1-2, with D uncertain. Germline CDR1 ENHRY, CDR2 SYGVKD. With 6 bases removed from V and 8 bases from J, the gap between germline ends came to 13 bases. The length of the CDR3 is 12 residues.

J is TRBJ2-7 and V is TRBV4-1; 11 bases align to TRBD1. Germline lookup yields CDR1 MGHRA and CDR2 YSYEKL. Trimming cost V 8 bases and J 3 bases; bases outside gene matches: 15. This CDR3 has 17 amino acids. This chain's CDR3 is CASGPESGTGGFYEQYF. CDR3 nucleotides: TGCGCCAGCGGGCCAGAATCCGGGACAGGGGGATTCTACGAGCAGTACTTC.

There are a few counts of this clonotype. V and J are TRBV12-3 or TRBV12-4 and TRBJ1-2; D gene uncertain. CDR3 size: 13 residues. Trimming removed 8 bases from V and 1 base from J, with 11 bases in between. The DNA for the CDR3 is TGTGCCAGCGGTCCCACCTATAACTATGGCTACACCTTC. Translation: CASGPTYNYGYTF.

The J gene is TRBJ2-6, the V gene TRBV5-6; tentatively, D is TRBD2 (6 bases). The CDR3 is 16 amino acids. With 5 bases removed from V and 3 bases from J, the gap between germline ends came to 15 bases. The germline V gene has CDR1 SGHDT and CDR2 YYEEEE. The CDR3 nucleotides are TGTGCCAGCAGATACCGGGACTTCGGTGGGGCCAACGTCCTGACTTTC. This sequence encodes CASRYRDFGGANVLTF. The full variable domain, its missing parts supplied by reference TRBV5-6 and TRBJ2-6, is DAGVTQSPTHLIKTRGQQVTLRCSPKSGHDTVSWYQQALGQGPQFIFQYYEEEERQRGNFPDRFSGHQFPNYSSELNVNALLLGDSALYLCASRYRDFGGANVLTFGAGSRLTVL.

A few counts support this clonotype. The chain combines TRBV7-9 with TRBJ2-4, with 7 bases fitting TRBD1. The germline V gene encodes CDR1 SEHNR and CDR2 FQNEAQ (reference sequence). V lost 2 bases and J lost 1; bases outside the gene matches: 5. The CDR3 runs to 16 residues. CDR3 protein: CASSLRSDRAKNIQYF. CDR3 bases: TGTGCCAGCAGCTTACGGTCGGACAGGGCCAAAAACATTCAGTACTTC.

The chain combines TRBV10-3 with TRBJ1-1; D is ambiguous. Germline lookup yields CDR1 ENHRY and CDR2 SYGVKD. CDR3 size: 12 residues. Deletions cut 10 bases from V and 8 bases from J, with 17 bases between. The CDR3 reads CATSETLREAFF. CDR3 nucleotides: TGTGCCACCTCCGAAACATTACGCGAAGCTTTCTTT.

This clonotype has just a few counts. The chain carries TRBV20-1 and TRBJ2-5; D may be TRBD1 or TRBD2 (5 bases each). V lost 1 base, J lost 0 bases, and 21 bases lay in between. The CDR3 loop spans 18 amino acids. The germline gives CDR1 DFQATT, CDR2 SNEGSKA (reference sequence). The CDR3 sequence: CSARAEGVGVSNQETQYF. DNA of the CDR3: TGCAGTGCTAGAGCAGAAGGGGTGGGGGTATCAAACCAAGAGACCCAGTACTTC.

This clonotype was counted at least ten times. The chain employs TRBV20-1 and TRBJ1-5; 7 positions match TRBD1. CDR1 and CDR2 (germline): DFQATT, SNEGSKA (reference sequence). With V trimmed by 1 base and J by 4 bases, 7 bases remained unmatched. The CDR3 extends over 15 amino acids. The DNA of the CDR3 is TGCAGTGCTAGAGGATTGAGGGGGCGGAATCAGCCCCAGCATTTT. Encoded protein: CSARGLRGRNQPQHF.

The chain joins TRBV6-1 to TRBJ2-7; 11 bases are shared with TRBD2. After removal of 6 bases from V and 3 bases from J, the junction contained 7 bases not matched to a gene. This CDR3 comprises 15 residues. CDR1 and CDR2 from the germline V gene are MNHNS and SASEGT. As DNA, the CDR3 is TGTGCCAGCAGATTTAGACTAGCGGGAAGCTACGAGCAGTACTTC. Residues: CASRFRLAGSYEQYF.

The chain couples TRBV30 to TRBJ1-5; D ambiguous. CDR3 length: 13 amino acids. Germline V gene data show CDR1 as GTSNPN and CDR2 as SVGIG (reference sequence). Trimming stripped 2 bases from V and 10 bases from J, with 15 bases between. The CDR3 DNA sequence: TGTGCCTGGAGTCGGAGAGCAATCAGCCCCCAGCATTTT. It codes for CAWSRRAISPQHF. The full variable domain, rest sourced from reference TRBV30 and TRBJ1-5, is SQTIHQWPATLVQPVGSPLSLECTVEGTSNPNLYWYRQAAGRGLQLLFYSVGIGQISSEVPQNLSASRPQDRQFILSSKKLLLSDSGFYLCAWSRRAISPQHFGDGTRLSIL.

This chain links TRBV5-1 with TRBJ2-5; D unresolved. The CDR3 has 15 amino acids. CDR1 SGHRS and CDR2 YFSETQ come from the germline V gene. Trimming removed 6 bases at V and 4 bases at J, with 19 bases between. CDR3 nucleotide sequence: TGCGCCAGCAAACCGTTGACGGAAAACGGAGAGACCCAGTACTTC. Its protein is CASKPLTENGETQYF.

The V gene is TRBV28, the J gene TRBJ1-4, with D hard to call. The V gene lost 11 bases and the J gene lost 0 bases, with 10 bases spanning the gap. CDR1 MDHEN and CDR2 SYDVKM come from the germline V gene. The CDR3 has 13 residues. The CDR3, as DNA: TGTGCCGCTTGGGGAGCAACTAATGAAAAACTGTTTTTT. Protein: CAAWGATNEKLFF.

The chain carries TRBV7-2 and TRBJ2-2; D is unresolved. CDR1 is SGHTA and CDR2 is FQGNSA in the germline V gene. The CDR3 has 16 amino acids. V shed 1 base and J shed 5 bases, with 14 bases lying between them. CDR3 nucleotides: TGTGCCAGCAGCTTAGTTCTGTTGGCGGCGACCGGGGAGCTGTTTTTT. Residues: CASSLVLLAATGELFF.

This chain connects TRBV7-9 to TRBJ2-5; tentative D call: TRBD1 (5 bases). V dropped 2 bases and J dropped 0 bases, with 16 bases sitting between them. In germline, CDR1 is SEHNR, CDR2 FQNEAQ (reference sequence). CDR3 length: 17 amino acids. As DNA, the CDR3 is TGTGCCAGCAGCTTACCGGCCCAAGGGGATTACCAAGAGACCCAGTACTTC. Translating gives CASSLPAQGDYQETQYF.

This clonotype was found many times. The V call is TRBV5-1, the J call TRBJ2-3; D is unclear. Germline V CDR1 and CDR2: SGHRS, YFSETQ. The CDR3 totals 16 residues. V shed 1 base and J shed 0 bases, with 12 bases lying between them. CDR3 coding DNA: TGCGCCAGCAGCTTGTTCGTCCAGACTAGCACAGATACGCAGTATTTT. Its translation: CASSLFVQTSTDTQYF. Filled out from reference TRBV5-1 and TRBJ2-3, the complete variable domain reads KAGVTQTPRYLIKTRGQQVTLSCSPISGHRSVSWYQQTPGQGLQFLFEYFSETQRNKGNFPGRFSGRQFSNSRSEMNVSTLELGDSALYLCASSLFVQTSTDTQYFGPGTRLTVL.

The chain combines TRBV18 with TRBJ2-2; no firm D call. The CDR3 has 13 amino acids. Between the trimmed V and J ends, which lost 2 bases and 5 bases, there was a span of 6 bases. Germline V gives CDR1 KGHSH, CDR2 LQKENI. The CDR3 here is CASSPSWTGELFF. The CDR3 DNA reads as TGTGCCAGCTCACCATCCTGGACCGGGGAGCTGTTTTTT.

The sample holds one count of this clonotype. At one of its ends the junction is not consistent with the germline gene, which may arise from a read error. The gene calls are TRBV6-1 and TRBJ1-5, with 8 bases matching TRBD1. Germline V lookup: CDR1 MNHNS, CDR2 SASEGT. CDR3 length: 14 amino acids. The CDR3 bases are TGTGCCAGCAGCTCAGGACAGGGAAGAGGGCCCCATCATTTT. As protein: CASSSGQGRGPHHF.

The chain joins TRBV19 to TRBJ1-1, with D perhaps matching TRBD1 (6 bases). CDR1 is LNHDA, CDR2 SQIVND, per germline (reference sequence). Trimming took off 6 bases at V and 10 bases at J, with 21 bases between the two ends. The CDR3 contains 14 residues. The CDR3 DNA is TGTGCCAGTAGCGGAAACCGGGACACCGCGGCAGCTTTCTTT. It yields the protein CASSGNRDTAAAFF.

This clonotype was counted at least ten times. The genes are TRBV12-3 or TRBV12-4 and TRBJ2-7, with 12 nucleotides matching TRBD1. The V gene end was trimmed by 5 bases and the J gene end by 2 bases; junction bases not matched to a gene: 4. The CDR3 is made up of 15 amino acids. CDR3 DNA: TGTGCCAGCAGTCCTGGGACAGGGGGCACCTACGAGCAGTACTTC. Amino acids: CASSPGTGGTYEQYF.

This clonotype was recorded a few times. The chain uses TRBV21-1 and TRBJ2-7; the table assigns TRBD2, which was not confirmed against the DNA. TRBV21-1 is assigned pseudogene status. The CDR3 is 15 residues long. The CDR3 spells CASSKRTYLTYEQYF. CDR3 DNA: TGTGCCAGCAGCAAAAGGACTTACCTTACCTACGAGCAGTACTTC.